This TCR beta chain is from a study of T-cell reconstitution after alpha-beta-depleted transplantation in children. Unique molecular identifiers were built into the TCRbeta library. TCRdb passed the PCR reads through MiXCR, listing each CDR3 protein once. The repertoire consists of approximately 520,000 distinct CDR3 sequences, with roughly 10% occurring once and the leading ten covering roughly 15%. Germline V lookup: CDR1 MNHNS, CDR2 SASEGT. After removal of 10 bases from V and 7 bases from J, the junction contained 14 bases not matched to a gene. CDR3 length: 14 amino acids. The sequence derives from a female patient under 10 years old who had a stem cell transplant for aplastic anemia, so the T cells may come from the graft donor. The genes are TRBV6-1 and TRBJ1-2; TRBD1 matches at 8 bases. The material sequenced was PBMCs, mostly from graft donor cells, taken 180 days after TCRalphabeta/CD19-depleted stem cell transplant. The CDR3 DNA follows: TGTGCCACCAGACCGCCGGGACAGGCGCCTGGCTACACCTTC. It yields the protein CATRPPGQAPGYTF.